These T cell receptor beta chains were read from a single sample in a study of shared clonotypes between healthy human individuals. This table comes from immunoSEQ multiplex PCR, and its TCRdb copy is limited to in-frame clones, with some not included. The repertoire consists of about 1.9 million clones, with roughly 93% occurring once and the leading ten covering about 1.7%. The source material was naive CD8+ T cells from PBMCs. These receptors all come from a man aged 18 to 29 in good health. Some clones in this sample may be carry-over from other donors' samples. CDR3s include the opening cysteine and the closing phenylalanine or tryptophan. Fields, in order: J gene, CDR3 length, V gene, CDR3 protein.

>TRBJ2-7|14|TRBV7-6
CASSPRDREGQQYF
>TRBJ1-5|13|TRBV5-5
CASSLNEEEPQHF
>TRBJ2-1|15|TRBV7-9
CASSPKEGTYNEQFF
>TRBJ2-2|16|TRBV27
CASSSLPVAGPGELFF
>TRBJ1-2|16|TRBV27
CASSPSTGEAAYGYTF
>TRBJ2-1|11|TRBV11-2
CASSAWDEQFF
>TRBJ2-5|15|TRBV5-1
CASSLGAGIRETQYF
>TRBJ1-1|13|TRBV7-9
CASSPTRGTEAFF
>TRBJ2-1|13|TRBV9
CASSVGPTNEQFF
>TRBJ2-7|13|TRBV5-1
CASSAGISYEQYF
>TRBJ2-1|14|TRBV11-1
CASGTSGLSIEQFF
>TRBJ1-4|15|TRBV13
CASSPWRSTNEKLFF
>TRBJ1-1|17|TRBV6-1
CASSEIRGRTMNTEAFF
>TRBJ1-5|13|TRBV29-1
CSGRTGGPQPQHF
>TRBJ1-2|15|TRBV19
CASSPTSTWNYGYTF
>TRBJ2-3|19|TRBV27
CASTSARQGTPRGRDTQYF
>TRBJ2-5|14|TRBV9
CASSANPSGETQYF
>TRBJ1-5|17|TRBV19
CASSIPRTTPGNQPQHF
>TRBJ2-2|15|TRBV11-2
CASSTRSANTGELFF
>TRBJ2-1|14|TRBV19
CASRWGRGYNEQFF
>TRBJ2-7|16|TRBV6-5
CASSYSITESSYEQYF
>TRBJ2-6|15|TRBV6-5
CASSYIASGANVLTF
>TRBJ2-3|14|TRBV27
CASSLTERGDTQYF
>TRBJ2-3|15|TRBV6-1
CASSERVKGTDTQYF
>TRBJ2-2|18|TRBV10-3
CAISESLTWGTNTGELFF
>TRBJ2-1|14|TRBV27
CASSLIGTNNEQFF
>TRBJ2-1|15|TRBV27
CASSGRWASYNEQFF